This TCR beta chain was profiled in a study of T cells in localized non-small cell lung cancer (dated by TCRdb to about 2020). For the study in its entirety: The study examined T cell repertoires in a few hundred patients with early-stage NSCLC and compared tumors with uninvolved tumor-adjacent lungs. All 240 or so NSCLC patients in the cohort were treatment-naive and had localized lung tumors that were resected. The mean age of the NSCLC patients was 60 to 85 years, with 120 to 150 men and about a hundred women.

What the work shows at the level of the full study, not this receptor alone: Of the top 100 tumor clones, a median of roughly 57 were detected in paired uninvolved adjacent lung; some 28 were also among that lung's top 100. Since the design was exploratory, TCR variables were selected using unadjusted p-values with no false-discovery rate correction. Uninvolved tumor-adjacent lung showed the highest T cell clonality, higher than tumor, which suggests more focused antigenic responses in the adjacent lung. Because multi-region tumor sequencing was not performed, intratumor heterogeneity could not be ruled out. Higher T cell density in blood was associated with longer overall survival, whereas higher clonality in adjacent lung was associated with shorter survival.

TCR beta CDR3 regions were sequenced from DNA using the immunoSEQ Assay. Per the source publication's procedure: T cell density was computed as TCR beta template counts normalized to usable DNA estimated by amplifying housekeeping genes. Using the preseqR package, richness was estimated by extrapolating to 120,000 templates for tissue samples and 400,000 templates for PBMC samples. Clonality was defined by subtracting Pielou's evenness from one. Tissue-enriched TCRs were identified through differential abundance testing performed on productive amino-acid clonotypes, with a minimum total count of 5 and an alpha of 0.1. The Jaccard Index and the Morisita Overlap Index were used to measure how much the repertoires overlapped between compartments. GLIPH clustered TCR beta CDR3s with public tetramer-defined viral CDR3s; viral motifs required at least three viral sequences plus V-gene enrichment. Drawn from immuneACCESS, this table holds only the in-frame rearrangements with V and J called that TCRdb kept. Clones are partly lost; checked studies trace under half to an unresolved V gene and leave the rest unexplained. The V and J calls and clone size are taken from that table; D and trimming were inferred from the DNA. The sample contains under 6,000 clones, 70% to 85% of them found a single time. The ten most abundant clones make up less than 70% of the sample.

At diagnosis, tumor, uninvolved tumor-adjacent lung and peripheral blood were collected and then preserved as a mix of FFPE and fresh-frozen material. For TCR repertoire profiling, blood samples were analyzed in the form of peripheral blood mononuclear cells. The V end loses 3 bases and the J end loses 5 bases, and a stretch of 7 bases separates them. The CDR3 numbers 12 residues from cysteine through phenylalanine. The DNA shown is the 36-base CDR3, in frame from base 1. CDR1 and CDR2 were assigned from the germline V gene as SNHLY and FYNNEI. This clone was detected a few times. What this receptor recognizes is not known. Per-nucleotide qualities are absent, and no much larger clonotype sits a single base away.

The receptor comes from a female donor over 55 with stage II lung adenocarcinoma. Recombination joined TRBV2 with TRBJ1-1; possibly the D gene is TRBD1, per 6 matching bases. The source material was peripheral blood mononuclear cells, sampled before any cancer treatment. The DNA sequence is TGTGCCAGCAGTGAGAGGGGGACTGAAGCTTTCTTT. Translated, it reads CASSERGTEAFF.